This record looks at one T cell receptor (beta chain) sequence and its context. This entry comes from a study of blood T cell repertoires in COVID-19. Exposed participants came across a COVID-19 case within 2 weeks before study entry. CDR3 size: 15 residues. CDR1 is SEHNR, CDR2 FQNEAQ, per germline (reference sequence). V lost 3 bases and J lost 8, with 19 bases in between. Repertoires were generated with immunoSEQ multiplex PCR, while TCRdb's copy carries only in-frame clones and drops some. This sample has around 320,000 clones; approximately 91% occur once, and the top ten carry roughly 3.9%. This receptor was identified in a young woman who had been exposed to COVID-19. This rearrangement joins TRBV7-9 to TRBJ1-2; no definite D call. Sequencing was performed on PBMCs or T cells enriched from blood (not recorded which). The DNA for the CDR3 is TGTGCCAGCAGCTTGTCGGAGGTATCGTTGGGCGGCTACACCTTC. It translates to CASSLSEVSLGGYTF.